One sample yielded the 3 T cell receptor beta chains listed below, sequenced in a study of blood T cell repertoires in COVID-19. Repertoires were generated with immunoSEQ multiplex PCR, while TCRdb's copy carries only in-frame clones and drops some. The table lists about 120,000 clones, over 80% of them singletons. The sequencing sample was made of peripheral blood. The receptors derive from a man aged 25-45 years with acute or convalescent COVID-19.

V gene TRBV19 combines with J gene TRBJ2-3, with 11 bases that match TRBD2. The CDR3 extends over 16 amino acids. With V trimmed by 9 bases and J by 4 bases, 12 bases remained unmatched. Germline lookup yields CDR1 LNHDA and CDR2 SQIVND (reference sequence). As DNA, the CDR3 is TGTGCCAGCAGGCAAGGGACTAGCGGAGGGGCAGATACGCAGTATTTT. Protein: CASRQGTSGGADTQYF.

This clone was detected a few times. The CDR3 loop reads CASSMSGSTEAFF. CDR3 coding DNA: TGTGCCAGTAGTATGTCAGGGTCGACTGAAGCTTTCTTT. This rearrangement joins TRBV19 to TRBJ1-1, with a tentative D call TRBD1 (5 bases). CDR1 and CDR2 (germline): LNHDA, SQIVND (reference sequence). V was trimmed by 3 bases and J by 5 bases, leaving 10 bases between them. The CDR3 is 13 amino acids. Drawing the rest from reference TRBV19 and TRBJ1-1, the complete variable domain is DGGITQSPKYLFRKEGQNVTLSCEQNLNHDAMYWYRQDPGQGLRLIYYSQIVNDFQKGDIAEGYSVSREKKESFPLTVTSAQKNPTAFYLCASSMSGSTEAFFGQGTRLTVV.

This sequence joins TRBV10-3 and TRBJ1-2, with D unresolved. V dropped 3 bases and J dropped 0 bases, with 8 bases sitting between them. The CDR3 length is 14 residues. CDR1 is ENHRY and CDR2 is SYGVKD in the germline V gene. CDR3 nucleotides: TGTGCCATCAGTGACGGGAGAGCTAACTATGGCTACACCTTC. Amino acids: CAISDGRANYGYTF.